This T cell receptor beta chain was recorded in a study of blood T cell repertoires in COVID-19. Some clones are missing from TCRdb's copy, which holds only in-frame ones; the method was immunoSEQ multiplex PCR. The top ten hold more than 0.8% of the sample, which has approximately 350,000 clones, around 87% seen once. The CDR3 is 12 amino acids. Germline trimming cut 5 bases from V and 7 bases from J; bases unmatched to any gene: 5. The germline CDR1 and CDR2 sequences are SGHAT and FQNNGV. V is TRBV11-2 and J is TRBJ2-7, with 7 nucleotides matching TRBD1. The TCR was taken from a man between 18 and 35 years old who had recovered from COVID-19. The source material was PBMCs or T cells enriched from blood (not recorded which). This CDR3 reads CASSTRTGEQYF. The CDR3 DNA reads as TGTGCCAGCAGCACCCGGACAGGAGAGCAGTACTTC.